This T cell receptor beta chain was sequenced in a study of blood T cells in healthy people across ages. This clonotype occurred a few times. Using a J-beta primer mix together with a sample-barcoded 5' primer, a second PCR was run for roughly 6 to 12 cycles. TCRdb passed the 5' RACE reads through MiXCR, listing each CDR3 protein once. Counted here are about 290,000 distinct CDR3 sequences, around 29% occurring once; the ten biggest clones make up around 29%. The TCR was taken from a woman in her 70s in good health. Sample: blood.

The CDR3 loop is CASSLPGRSGYTF. The CDR3 DNA reads as TGTGCCAGCAGCTTACCGGGGCGAAGTGGCTACACCTTC. The chain recombines TRBV7-9 with TRBJ1-2, with D possibly being TRBD1 (5 bases). There are 13 residues in the CDR3. V was cut by 2 bases and J by 7 bases, with 11 bases left in between. Germline lookup yields CDR1 SEHNR and CDR2 FQNEAQ (reference sequence).